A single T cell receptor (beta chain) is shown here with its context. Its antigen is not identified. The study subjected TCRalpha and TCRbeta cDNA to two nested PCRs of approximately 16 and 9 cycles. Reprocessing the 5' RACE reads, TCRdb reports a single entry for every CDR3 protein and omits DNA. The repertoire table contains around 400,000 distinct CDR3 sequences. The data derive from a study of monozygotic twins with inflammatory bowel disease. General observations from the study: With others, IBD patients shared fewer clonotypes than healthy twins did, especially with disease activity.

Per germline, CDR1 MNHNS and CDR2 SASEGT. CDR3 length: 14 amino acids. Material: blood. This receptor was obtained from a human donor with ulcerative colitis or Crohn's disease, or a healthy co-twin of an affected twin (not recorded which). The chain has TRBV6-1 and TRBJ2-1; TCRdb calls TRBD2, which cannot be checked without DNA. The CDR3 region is CASTPGGRAREQFF.